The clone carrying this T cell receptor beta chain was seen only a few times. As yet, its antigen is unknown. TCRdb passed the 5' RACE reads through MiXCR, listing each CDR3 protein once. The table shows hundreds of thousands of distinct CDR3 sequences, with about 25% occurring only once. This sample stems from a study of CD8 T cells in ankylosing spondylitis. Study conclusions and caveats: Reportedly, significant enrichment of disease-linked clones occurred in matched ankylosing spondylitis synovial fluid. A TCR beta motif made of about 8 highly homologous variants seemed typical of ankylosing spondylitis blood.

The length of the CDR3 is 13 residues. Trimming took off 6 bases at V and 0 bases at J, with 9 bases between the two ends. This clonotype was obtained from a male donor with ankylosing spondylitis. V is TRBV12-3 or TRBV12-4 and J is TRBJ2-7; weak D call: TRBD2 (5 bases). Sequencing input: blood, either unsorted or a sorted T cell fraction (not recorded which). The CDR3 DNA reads TGTGCCAGCAGCAGGAGGAGCTCCTACGAGCAGTACTTC. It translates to CASSRRSSYEQYF.